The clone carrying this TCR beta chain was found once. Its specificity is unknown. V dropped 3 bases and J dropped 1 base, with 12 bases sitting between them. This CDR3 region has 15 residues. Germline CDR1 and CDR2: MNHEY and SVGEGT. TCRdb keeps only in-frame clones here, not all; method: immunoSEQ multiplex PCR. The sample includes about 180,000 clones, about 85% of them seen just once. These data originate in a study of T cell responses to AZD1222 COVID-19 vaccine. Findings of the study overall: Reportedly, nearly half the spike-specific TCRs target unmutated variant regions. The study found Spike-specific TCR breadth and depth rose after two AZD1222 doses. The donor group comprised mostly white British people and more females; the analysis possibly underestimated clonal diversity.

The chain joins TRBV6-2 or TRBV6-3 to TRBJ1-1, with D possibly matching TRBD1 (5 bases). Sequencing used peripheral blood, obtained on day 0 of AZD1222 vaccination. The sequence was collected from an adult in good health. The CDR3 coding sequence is TGTGCCAGCAGTTATAGTCAGGGATGGAACACTGAAGCTTTCTTT. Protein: CASSYSQGWNTEAFF.